The rows below give T cell receptor beta chains drawn from one sample of a study of blood T cell repertoires in COVID-19. TCRdb's copy holds only in-frame clones and misses some; the assay was immunoSEQ multiplex PCR. Of approximately 150,000 clones in the sample, 70% to 90% were seen once. Sequenced sample: peripheral blood. These receptors came from a woman aged 45 to 65 with COVID-19, enrolled during active disease. Both conserved end residues are part of each CDR3. D genes are given only for firm matches. The size of a clone is reported for some rows only, either as once, few or many, or as a class for expanded clones.

D gene: TRBD1; J gene: TRBJ1-1; CDR3 length: 13; V gene: TRBV29-1; clone size: -; CDR3 protein: CSVETGGWTEAFF; CDR3 DNA: TGCAGCGTTGAGACAGGGGGCTGGACTGAAGCTTTCTTT
D gene: -; J gene: TRBJ2-6; CDR3 length: 18; V gene: TRBV11-3; clone size: -; CDR3 protein: CASSLEDRGTSGANVLTF; CDR3 DNA: TGTGCCAGCAGCTTAGAAGATCGGGGAACCTCTGGGGCCAACGTCCTGACTTTC
D gene: TRBD1; J gene: TRBJ1-1; CDR3 length: 13; V gene: TRBV29-1; clone size: -; CDR3 protein: CSVDRGVITEAFF; CDR3 DNA: TGCAGCGTGGACAGGGGGGTAATCACTGAAGCTTTCTTT
D gene: TRBD2; J gene: TRBJ2-3; CDR3 length: 16; V gene: TRBV4-2; clone size: -; CDR3 protein: CASSTRTSGITDTQYF; CDR3 DNA: TGTGCCAGCAGCACTCGGACTAGCGGGATTACAGATACGCAGTATTTT
D gene: TRBD2; J gene: TRBJ2-1; CDR3 length: 14; V gene: TRBV9; clone size: -; CDR3 protein: CASRPGLSENEQFF; CDR3 DNA: TGTGCCAGTCGGCCGGGACTATCTGAAAATGAGCAGTTCTTC
D gene: -; J gene: TRBJ2-7; CDR3 length: 14; V gene: TRBV19; clone size: -; CDR3 protein: CASSPGQFSYEQYF; CDR3 DNA: TGTGCCAGTAGTCCAGGACAGTTCTCCTACGAGCAGTACTTC
D gene: -; J gene: TRBJ1-1; CDR3 length: 13; V gene: TRBV9; clone size: -; CDR3 protein: CASSVHRDTEAFF; CDR3 DNA: TGTGCCAGCAGCGTCCACAGGGACACTGAAGCTTTCTTT
D gene: TRBD1; J gene: TRBJ2-1; CDR3 length: 14; V gene: TRBV7-2; clone size: -; CDR3 protein: CASSLGRQGLLGFF; CDR3 DNA: TGTGCCAGCAGCCTAGGTCGACAGGGGCTATTGGGGTTCTTC
D gene: TRBD1; J gene: TRBJ2-3; CDR3 length: 14; V gene: TRBV28; clone size: once; CDR3 protein: CAQGGTGGPDTQYF; CDR3 DNA: TGTGCTCAGGGCGGGACAGGGGGCCCAGATACGCAGTATTTT
D gene: -; J gene: TRBJ2-7; CDR3 length: 14; V gene: TRBV5-6; clone size: -; CDR3 protein: CASSFGSGAYEQYF; CDR3 DNA: TGTGCCAGCAGCTTTGGTAGCGGTGCCTACGAGCAGTACTTC
D gene: -; J gene: TRBJ1-2; CDR3 length: 14; V gene: TRBV4-3; clone size: many; CDR3 protein: CASSQERANYGYTF; CDR3 DNA: TGCGCCAGCAGCCAAGAGAGGGCTAACTATGGCTACACCTTC
D gene: -; J gene: TRBJ1-6; CDR3 length: 14; V gene: TRBV27; clone size: -; CDR3 protein: CASSSDSPNSPLHF; CDR3 DNA: TGTGCCAGCAGCTCGGACAGCCCTAATTCACCCCTCCACTTT
D gene: -; J gene: TRBJ1-6; CDR3 length: 12; V gene: TRBV5-4; clone size: -; CDR3 protein: CASSLDGAPLHF; CDR3 DNA: TGTGCCAGCAGCTTGGACGGAGCACCCCTCCACTTT
D gene: -; J gene: TRBJ1-4; CDR3 length: 16; V gene: TRBV3-1/TRBV3-2; clone size: -; CDR3 protein: CASSPGGGQTNEKLFF; CDR3 DNA: TGTGCCAGCAGCCCGGGGGGGGGCCAAACTAATGAAAAACTGTTTTTT
D gene: -; J gene: TRBJ2-7; CDR3 length: 13; V gene: TRBV30; clone size: once; CDR3 protein: CAWGGADRHEQYF; CDR3 DNA: TGTGCCTGGGGTGGGGCCGACCGACACGAGCAGTACTTC
D gene: -; J gene: TRBJ2-5; CDR3 length: 12; V gene: TRBV5-4; clone size: -; CDR3 protein: CASSWGEETQYF; CDR3 DNA: TGTGCCAGCAGCTGGGGGGAGGAGACCCAGTACTTC
D gene: -; J gene: TRBJ2-7; CDR3 length: 17; V gene: TRBV5-1; clone size: -; CDR3 protein: CASSLGDSRVSGVEQYF; CDR3 DNA: TGCGCCAGCAGCTTGGGGGACTCACGGGTTTCGGGAGTCGAGCAGTACTTC
D gene: -; J gene: TRBJ1-4; CDR3 length: 12; V gene: TRBV6-6; clone size: -; CDR3 protein: CASSPRREKLFF; CDR3 DNA: TGTGCCAGCAGTCCCCGGAGGGAAAAACTGTTTTTT
D gene: -; J gene: TRBJ2-2; CDR3 length: 14; V gene: TRBV5-1; clone size: -; CDR3 protein: CASSAGLGTGELFF; CDR3 DNA: TGCGCCAGCAGCGCGGGGCTAGGCACCGGGGAGCTGTTTTTT
D gene: -; J gene: TRBJ2-7; CDR3 length: 13; V gene: TRBV12-3/TRBV12-4; clone size: -; CDR3 protein: CASSLTGASEQYF; CDR3 DNA: TGTGCCAGCAGCTTGACGGGTGCTAGCGAGCAGTACTTC
D gene: TRBD1; J gene: TRBJ1-2; CDR3 length: 13; V gene: TRBV2; clone size: -; CDR3 protein: CASTGQLKYGYTF; CDR3 DNA: TGTGCCAGCACGGGACAGCTAAAGTATGGCTACACCTTC
D gene: -; J gene: TRBJ1-3; CDR3 length: 13; V gene: TRBV12-3/TRBV12-4; clone size: -; CDR3 protein: CASSGGSGNTIYF; CDR3 DNA: TGTGCCAGCAGCGGGGGCTCTGGAAACACCATATATTTT
D gene: -; J gene: TRBJ2-7; CDR3 length: 15; V gene: TRBV3-1/TRBV3-2; clone size: -; CDR3 protein: CASSQAGTPSYEQYF; CDR3 DNA: TGTGCCAGCAGCCAGGCCGGGACTCCTTCCTACGAGCAGTACTTC
D gene: -; J gene: TRBJ1-1; CDR3 length: 12; V gene: TRBV2; clone size: -; CDR3 protein: CASSKTSAEAFF; CDR3 DNA: TGTGCCAGCAGTAAAACGAGCGCTGAAGCTTTCTTT
D gene: TRBD1; J gene: TRBJ1-2; CDR3 length: 15; V gene: TRBV6-5; clone size: -; CDR3 protein: CASSYSDRGLGGYTF; CDR3 DNA: TGTGCCAGCAGTTACAGCGACAGGGGATTGGGGGGCTACACCTTC
D gene: TRBD2; J gene: TRBJ2-3; CDR3 length: 14; V gene: TRBV7-2; clone size: once; CDR3 protein: CASSRGLAGDTQYF; CDR3 DNA: TGTGCCAGCAGCCGTGGACTAGCCGGAGATACGCAGTATTTT
D gene: -; J gene: TRBJ1-2; CDR3 length: 17; V gene: TRBV5-4; clone size: -; CDR3 protein: CASSLVGEGRPNYGYTF; CDR3 DNA: TGTGCCAGCAGCTTGGTCGGAGAGGGCAGACCTAACTATGGCTACACCTTC
D gene: TRBD1; J gene: TRBJ2-7; CDR3 length: 18; V gene: TRBV4-2; clone size: -; CDR3 protein: CASSQDVPDRGLTYEQYF; CDR3 DNA: TGTGCCAGCAGCCAAGATGTCCCGGACAGGGGGCTAACCTACGAGCAGTACTTC
D gene: -; J gene: TRBJ1-3; CDR3 length: 16; V gene: TRBV4-1; clone size: -; CDR3 protein: CASSQDVGAQGNTIYF; CDR3 DNA: TGCGCCAGCAGCCAAGATGTGGGGGCTCAAGGAAACACCATATATTTT
D gene: TRBD2; J gene: TRBJ2-5; CDR3 length: 18; V gene: TRBV7-2; clone size: -; CDR3 protein: CASSLGLAGGPYQETQYF; CDR3 DNA: TGTGCCAGCAGCTTAGGACTAGCGGGGGGCCCTTACCAAGAGACCCAGTACTTC
D gene: -; J gene: TRBJ2-1; CDR3 length: 16; V gene: TRBV4-1; clone size: -; CDR3 protein: CASSQDVGSGDNEQFF; CDR3 DNA: TGCGCCAGCAGCCAAGACGTAGGTAGCGGAGACAATGAGCAGTTCTTC
D gene: -; J gene: TRBJ2-4; CDR3 length: 15; V gene: TRBV6-6; clone size: -; CDR3 protein: CASSSTGPSKNIQYF; CDR3 DNA: TGTGCCAGCAGTTCTACAGGGCCTTCCAAAAACATTCAGTACTTC
D gene: TRBD1; J gene: TRBJ1-6; CDR3 length: 16; V gene: TRBV6-5; clone size: -; CDR3 protein: CASSHWGTAYNSPLHF; CDR3 DNA: TGTGCCAGCAGTCACTGGGGGACAGCATATAATTCACCCCTCCACTTT
D gene: TRBD1; J gene: TRBJ1-6; CDR3 length: 15; V gene: TRBV2; clone size: -; CDR3 protein: CASEVSGQKNSPLHF; CDR3 DNA: TGTGCCAGCGAAGTTTCGGGACAGAAGAATTCACCCCTCCACTTT
D gene: TRBD1; J gene: TRBJ1-1; CDR3 length: 16; V gene: TRBV28; clone size: -; CDR3 protein: CASSLSPGQGNTEAFF; CDR3 DNA: TGTGCCAGCAGTTTATCTCCGGGACAGGGGAACACTGAAGCTTTCTTT
D gene: -; J gene: TRBJ1-2; CDR3 length: 13; V gene: TRBV7-7; clone size: few; CDR3 protein: CASSLEGEYGYTF; CDR3 DNA: TGTGCCAGCAGCTTAGAAGGGGAATATGGCTACACCTTC
D gene: -; J gene: TRBJ1-3; CDR3 length: 13; V gene: TRBV3-1/TRBV3-2; clone size: -; CDR3 protein: CASSPGAGNTIYF; CDR3 DNA: TGTGCCAGCAGCCCAGGGGCTGGAAACACCATATATTTT
D gene: -; J gene: TRBJ1-2; CDR3 length: 13; V gene: TRBV6-2/TRBV6-3; clone size: -; CDR3 protein: CASSWRGAGGYTF; CDR3 DNA: TGTGCCAGCAGTTGGCGGGGCGCAGGAGGCTACACCTTC
D gene: TRBD1; J gene: TRBJ1-4; CDR3 length: 16; V gene: TRBV3-1/TRBV3-2; clone size: -; CDR3 protein: CASSQDATGGNEKLFF; CDR3 DNA: TGTGCCAGCAGCCAAGATGCGACAGGGGGGAATGAAAAACTGTTTTTT
D gene: -; J gene: TRBJ2-3; CDR3 length: 15; V gene: TRBV6-2/TRBV6-3; clone size: -; CDR3 protein: CASSLAGSRLDTQYF; CDR3 DNA: TGTGCCAGCAGTTTGGCGGGGTCCAGGTTGGATACGCAGTATTTT
D gene: -; J gene: TRBJ2-2; CDR3 length: 13; V gene: TRBV12-3/TRBV12-4; clone size: -; CDR3 protein: CASSTGTAGELFF; CDR3 DNA: TGTGCCAGCAGTACAGGGACCGCCGGGGAGCTGTTTTTT